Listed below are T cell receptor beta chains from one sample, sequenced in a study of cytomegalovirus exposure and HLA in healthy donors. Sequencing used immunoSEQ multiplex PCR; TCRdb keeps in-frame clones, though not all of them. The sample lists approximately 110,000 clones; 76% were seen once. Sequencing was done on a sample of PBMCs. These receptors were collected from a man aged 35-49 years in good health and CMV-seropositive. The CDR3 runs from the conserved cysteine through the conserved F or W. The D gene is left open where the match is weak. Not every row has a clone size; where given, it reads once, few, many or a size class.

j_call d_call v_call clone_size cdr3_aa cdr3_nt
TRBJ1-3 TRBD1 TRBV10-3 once CAIRRTGETGNTIYF TGTGCCATCAGGAGGACAGGGGAGACTGGAAACACCATATATTTT
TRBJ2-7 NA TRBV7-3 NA CASSSTQGYEQYF TGTGCCAGCAGCTCCACCCAGGGCTACGAGCAGTACTTC
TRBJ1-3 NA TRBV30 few CAWSPDSFGNTIYF TGTGCCTGGAGTCCAGACTCGTTCGGAAACACCATATATTTT
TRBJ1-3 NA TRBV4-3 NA CASSQDWALSGNTIYF TGCGCCAGCAGCCAAGATTGGGCCCTCTCTGGAAACACCATATATTTT
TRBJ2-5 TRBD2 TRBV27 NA CASSPGGGLGETQYF TGTGCCAGCAGTCCCGGCGGGGGGCTGGGGGAGACCCAGTACTTC
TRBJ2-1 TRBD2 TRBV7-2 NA CASSSLAGVGVNEQFF TGTGCCAGCAGCTCCTTAGCGGGGGTAGGGGTCAATGAGCAGTTCTTC
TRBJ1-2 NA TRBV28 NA CASSLGQLHYGYTF TGTGCCAGCAGTTTAGGACAGCTCCACTATGGCTACACCTTC
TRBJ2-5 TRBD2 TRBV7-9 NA CASSSRLAGGQETQYF TGTGCCAGCAGCTCGCGACTAGCGGGGGGGCAAGAGACCCAGTACTTC
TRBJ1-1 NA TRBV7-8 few CASSFLAGNTEAFF TGTGCCAGCAGCTTTCTTGCGGGGAACACTGAAGCTTTCTTT
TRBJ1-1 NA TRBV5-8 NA CASSGRSGYNTEAFF TGTGCCAGCAGCGGACGTTCGGGATATAACACTGAAGCTTTCTTT
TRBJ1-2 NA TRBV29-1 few CSVEKGQGYGYTF TGCAGCGTTGAAAAGGGGCAGGGGTATGGCTACACCTTC
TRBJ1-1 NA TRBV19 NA CATQIGARGAFF TGTGCCACCCAAATCGGGGCGCGGGGAGCTTTCTTT
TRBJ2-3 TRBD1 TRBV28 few CASSCAGQGCTDTQYF TGTGCCAGCAGTTGCGCTGGACAGGGGTGCACAGATACGCAGTATTTT
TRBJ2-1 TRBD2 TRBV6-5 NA CASSYVSGGGEQFF TGTGCCAGCAGTTACGTCTCCGGGGGAGGGGAGCAGTTCTTC
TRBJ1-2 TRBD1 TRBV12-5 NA CASGLDLTGYGYTF TGTGCTAGTGGTTTGGACCTGACAGGGTATGGCTACACCTTC
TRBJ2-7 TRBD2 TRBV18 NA CASSATGGYEQYF TGTGCCAGCTCCGCGACGGGAGGATACGAGCAGTACTTC
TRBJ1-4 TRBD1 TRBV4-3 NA CASSQELGTALRFGEKLFF TGCGCCAGCAGCCAAGAGCTGGGGACAGCTCTGCGTTTTGGAGAAAAACTGTTTTTT
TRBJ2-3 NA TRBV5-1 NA CASSLVLSSTDTQYF TGCGCCAGCAGCTTGGTCCTATCCAGCACAGATACGCAGTATTTT
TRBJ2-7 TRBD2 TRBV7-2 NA CASSPTGLAGVPHEQYF TGTGCCAGCAGCCCTACGGGACTAGCGGGAGTCCCCCACGAGCAGTACTTC
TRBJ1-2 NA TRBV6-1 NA CASSLAGHYGYTF TGTGCCAGCAGTTTAGCGGGGCACTATGGCTACACCTTC
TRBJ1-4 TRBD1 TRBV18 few CASSPPGQGALTNEKLFF TGTGCCAGCTCACCACCGGGACAGGGGGCTCTAACTAATGAAAAACTGTTTTTT
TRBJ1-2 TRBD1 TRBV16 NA CASSHGTVYGYTF TGTGCCAGCAGCCACGGGACAGTCTATGGCTACACCTTC
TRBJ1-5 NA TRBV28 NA CASGRVENQPQHF TGTGCCAGCGGGAGGGTTGAAAATCAGCCCCAGCATTTT
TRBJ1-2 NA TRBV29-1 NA CSVEDWADYGYTF TGCAGCGTTGAGGACTGGGCTGACTATGGCTACACCTTC
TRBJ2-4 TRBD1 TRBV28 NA CASSFRGRGNSQYF TGTGCCAGCAGTTTTAGGGGGCGAGGAAACAGTCAGTACTTC